Listed below are T cell receptor beta chains from one sample, sequenced in a study of beta chain features in type 1 diabetes. TCRdb's copy holds only in-frame clones and misses some; the assay was immunoSEQ multiplex PCR. The sample consists of about 900,000 clones, 17% of them appearing once. Sequenced sample: naive CD4+ T cells from blood. Receptor source: a woman under 30 in good health. Both conserved end residues are part of each CDR3.

j_gene	v_gene	CDR3aa
TRBJ1-1	TRBV7-9	CASSLMGGNTEAFF
TRBJ2-5	TRBV4-2	CASKPGHLAPETQYF
TRBJ1-1	TRBV30	CAWSLRRGPVGGEAFF
TRBJ2-5	TRBV6-5	CAAAGGETQYF
TRBJ1-1	TRBV29-1	CSAGQGNTEAFF
TRBJ2-5	TRBV6-5	CASSWSGLAGETQYF
TRBJ2-1	TRBV2	CASRAGTSGRLYNEQFF
TRBJ2-5	TRBV10-3	CAISERLAGGPPAQETQYF
TRBJ2-1	TRBV20-1	CSADGQSEQFF
TRBJ1-4	TRBV28	CASSPRQRVREKLFF
TRBJ2-7	TRBV4-2	CASSQDGGSSYEQYF
TRBJ2-3	TRBV10-3	CAIRKTGGDTQYF
TRBJ2-7	TRBV7-9	CASSFDSLKFYEQYF
TRBJ2-7	TRBV10-2	CASSSQGAADEQYF
TRBJ1-3	TRBV10-3	CAAAPREAGNTIYF
TRBJ2-7	TRBV5-4	CASSLRNRGHEQYF
TRBJ2-1	TRBV27	CASRLAGSNEQFF
TRBJ2-7	TRBV29-1	CSVGVGPYEQYF
TRBJ2-7	TRBV5-6	CASSLGHIGTLPYEQYF
TRBJ2-5	TRBV5-4	CANSTPGLQTATQYF
TRBJ2-6	TRBV5-8	CASGGRSSGANVLTF
TRBJ2-5	TRBV19	CASSIGGGSKTQYF
TRBJ2-3	TRBV5-4	CASSLTSGGADTQYF
TRBJ2-7	TRBV28	CASSLAGGRQEQYF
TRBJ2-3	TRBV6-5	CASSYSEGTDTQYF
TRBJ2-5	TRBV5-1	CASSLVGQQETQYF
TRBJ2-7	TRBV29-1	CSVHGLAGVYEQYF
TRBJ1-1	TRBV2	CASKAQGSEAFF
TRBJ1-1	TRBV6-6	CASRDWDRGQATEAFF
TRBJ2-3	TRBV6-5	CASTIPSTEQYF
TRBJ1-3	TRBV6-6	CASSYSNTIYF
TRBJ2-1	TRBV25-1	CASGLAGGDEQFF
TRBJ2-1	TRBV27	CASSRSVLSSYNEQFF
TRBJ1-2	TRBV6-6	CASRTGAYGYTF
TRBJ2-5	TRBV6-6	CASSYAQETQYF
TRBJ2-3	TRBV7-8	CASSPEGLTDTQYF
TRBJ2-1	TRBV7-2	CASSRREGNEQFF
TRBJ2-5	TRBV9	CASSVAQGQGETQYF
TRBJ2-7	TRBV7-8	CASVRGREPYEQYF
TRBJ2-1	TRBV7-7	CASSPTSDHNEQFF
TRBJ1-1	TRBV19	CASSKKTPGGGPEAFF
TRBJ2-2	TRBV10-3	CAISGTFTGELFF
NA	TRBV6-6	CASSGLGYEQYF
TRBJ2-1	TRBV7-2	CASRPPGTRASEQFF
TRBJ2-2	TRBV9	CASSVRTVNTGELFF
TRBJ2-1	TRBV9	CASSPSGLAGGLQFF
TRBJ2-1	TRBV5-6	CASSLIGPGTFYNEQFF
TRBJ1-2	TRBV19	CASRPAGDVYGYTF
TRBJ2-1	TRBV7-2	CASSLWGANNEQFF
TRBJ1-4	TRBV28	CASTGDRDSNNEKLFF
TRBJ1-4	TRBV4-2	CASRRAQGLSEKLFF